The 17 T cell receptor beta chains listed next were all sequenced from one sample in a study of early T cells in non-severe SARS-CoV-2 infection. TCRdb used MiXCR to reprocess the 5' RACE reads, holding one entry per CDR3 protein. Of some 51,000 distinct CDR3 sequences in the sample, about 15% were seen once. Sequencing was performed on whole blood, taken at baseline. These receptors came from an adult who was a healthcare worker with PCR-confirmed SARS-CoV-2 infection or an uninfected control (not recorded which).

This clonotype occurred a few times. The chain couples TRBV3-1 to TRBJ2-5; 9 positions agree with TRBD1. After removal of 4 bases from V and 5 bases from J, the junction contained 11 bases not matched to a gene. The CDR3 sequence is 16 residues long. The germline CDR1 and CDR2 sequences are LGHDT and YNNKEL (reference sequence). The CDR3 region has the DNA TGTGCCAGCAGCCCCGGAGGGACAGGGCCTCGGGAGACCCAGTACTTC. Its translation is CASSPGGTGPRETQYF.

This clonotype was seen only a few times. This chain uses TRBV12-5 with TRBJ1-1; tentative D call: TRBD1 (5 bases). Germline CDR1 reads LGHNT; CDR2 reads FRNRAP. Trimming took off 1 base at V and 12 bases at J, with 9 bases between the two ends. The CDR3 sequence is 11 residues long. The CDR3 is CASGLETVSFF. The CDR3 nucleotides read TGTGCTAGTGGTTTGGAGACAGTATCTTTCTTT.

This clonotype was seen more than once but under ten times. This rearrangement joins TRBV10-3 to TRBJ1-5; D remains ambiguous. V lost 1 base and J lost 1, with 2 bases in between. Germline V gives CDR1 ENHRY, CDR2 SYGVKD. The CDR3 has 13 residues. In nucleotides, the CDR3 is TGTGCCATCAGTGAGTTCAGCAATCAGCCCCAGCATTTT. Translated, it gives CAISEFSNQPQHF.

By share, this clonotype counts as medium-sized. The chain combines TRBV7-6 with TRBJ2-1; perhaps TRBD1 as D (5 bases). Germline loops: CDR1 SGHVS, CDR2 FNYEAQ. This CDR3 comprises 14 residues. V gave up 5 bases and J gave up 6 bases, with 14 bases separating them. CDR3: CASSPQAQGNEQFF. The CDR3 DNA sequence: TGTGCCAGCAGCCCCCAAGCTCAGGGCAATGAGCAGTTCTTC.

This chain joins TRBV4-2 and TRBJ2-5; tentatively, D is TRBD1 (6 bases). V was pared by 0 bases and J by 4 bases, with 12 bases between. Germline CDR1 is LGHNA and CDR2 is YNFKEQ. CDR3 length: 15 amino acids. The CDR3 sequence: CASSQDKQGRETQYF. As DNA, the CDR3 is TGTGCCAGCAGCCAAGATAAACAGGGTAGAGAGACCCAGTACTTC.

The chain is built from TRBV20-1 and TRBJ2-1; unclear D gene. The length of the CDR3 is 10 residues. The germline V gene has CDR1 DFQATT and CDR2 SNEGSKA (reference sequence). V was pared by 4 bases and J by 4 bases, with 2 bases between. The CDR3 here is CSAIYNEQFF. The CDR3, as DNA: TGCAGTGCTATTTACAATGAGCAGTTCTTC.

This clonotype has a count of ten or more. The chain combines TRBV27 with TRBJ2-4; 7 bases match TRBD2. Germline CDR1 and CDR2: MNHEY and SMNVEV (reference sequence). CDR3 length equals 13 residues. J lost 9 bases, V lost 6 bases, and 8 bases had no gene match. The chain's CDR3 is CASRSGGISIQYF. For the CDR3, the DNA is TGTGCCAGCAGATCGGGGGGAATAAGCATTCAGTACTTC.

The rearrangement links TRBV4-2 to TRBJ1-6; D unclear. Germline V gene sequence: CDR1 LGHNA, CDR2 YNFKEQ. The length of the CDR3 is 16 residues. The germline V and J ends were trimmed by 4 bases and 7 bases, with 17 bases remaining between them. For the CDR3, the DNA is TGTGCCAGCAGCCCCCCTCCCTGGGTCGTGAATTCACCCCTCCACTTT. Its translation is CASSPPPWVVNSPLHF.

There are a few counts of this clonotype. The CDR3 region is CASSEDPDRGRGYTF. In nucleotides, the CDR3 is TGTGCCAGCAGTGAAGACCCCGACAGGGGGCGAGGCTACACCTTC. The V and J genes are TRBV6-1 and TRBJ1-2; 10 bases fit TRBD1. The CDR3 extends over 15 amino acids. The V segment lost 1 base and the J segment 8 bases; nucleotides outside the gene matches: 7. CDR1 MNHNS and CDR2 SASEGT come from the germline V gene.

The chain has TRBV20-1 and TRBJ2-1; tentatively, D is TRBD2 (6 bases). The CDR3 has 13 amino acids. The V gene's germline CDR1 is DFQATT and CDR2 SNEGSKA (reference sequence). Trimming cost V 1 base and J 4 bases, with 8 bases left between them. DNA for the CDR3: TGCAGTGCTAGAGCGGCGGGGTACAATGAGCAGTTCTTC. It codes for CSARAAGYNEQFF.

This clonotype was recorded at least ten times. CDR3 in amino acids: CASSQDPASGGYEQYF. The CDR3 DNA reads as TGTGCCAGCAGCCAAGATCCGGCTAGCGGGGGGTACGAGCAGTACTTC. The V gene is TRBV3-1, the J gene TRBJ2-7; 11 bases match TRBD2. The CDR3 loop spans 16 amino acids. Looked up from germline, CDR1 is LGHDT and CDR2 is YNNKEL (reference sequence). Germline trimming cut 0 bases from V and 4 bases from J; bases unmatched to any gene: 5.

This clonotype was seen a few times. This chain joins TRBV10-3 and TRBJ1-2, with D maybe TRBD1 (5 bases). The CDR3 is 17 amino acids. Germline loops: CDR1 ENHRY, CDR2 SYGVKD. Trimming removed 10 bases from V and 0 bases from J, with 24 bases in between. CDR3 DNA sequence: TGTGCCACTACCACGGGCGGGACTTCGAGCTCTAACTATGGCTACACCTTC. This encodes CATTTGGTSSSNYGYTF.

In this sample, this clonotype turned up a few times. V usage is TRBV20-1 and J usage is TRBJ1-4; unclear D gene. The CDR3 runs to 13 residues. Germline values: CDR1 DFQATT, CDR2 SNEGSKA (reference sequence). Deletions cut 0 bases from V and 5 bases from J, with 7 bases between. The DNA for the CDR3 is TGCAGTGCTAGAGAACGGCCAAATGAAAAACTGTTTTTT. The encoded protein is CSARERPNEKLFF.

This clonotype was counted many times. Here the CDR3 reads CSASPLGQGRNSPLHF. CDR3 bases: TGCAGTGCTAGTCCCCTGGGTCAGGGCAGGAATTCACCCCTCCACTTT. This chain uses TRBV20-1 with TRBJ1-6; perhaps TRBD1 as D (5 bases). Trimming removed 3 bases from V and 7 bases from J, with 19 bases in between. Germline loops: CDR1 DFQATT, CDR2 SNEGSKA (reference sequence). There are 16 residues in the CDR3.

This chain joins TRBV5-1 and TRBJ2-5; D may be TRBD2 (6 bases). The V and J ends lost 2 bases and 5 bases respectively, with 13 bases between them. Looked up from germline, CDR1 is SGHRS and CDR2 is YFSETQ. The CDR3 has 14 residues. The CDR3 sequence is CASSLSGREETQYF. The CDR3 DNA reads TGCGCCAGCAGCTTATCGGGCCGGGAGGAGACCCAGTACTTC.

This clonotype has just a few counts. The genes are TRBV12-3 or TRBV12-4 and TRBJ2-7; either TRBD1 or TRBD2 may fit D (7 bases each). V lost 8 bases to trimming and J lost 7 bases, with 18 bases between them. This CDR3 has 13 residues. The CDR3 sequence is CASVLGGGLEQYF. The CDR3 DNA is TGTGCCAGCGTTCTGGGAGGGGGCCTAGAGCAGTACTTC.

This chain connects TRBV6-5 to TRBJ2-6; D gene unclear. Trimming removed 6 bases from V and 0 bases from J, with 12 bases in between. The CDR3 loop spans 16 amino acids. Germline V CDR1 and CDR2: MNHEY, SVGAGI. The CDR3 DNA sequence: TGTGCCAGCAGACCCTTTGGAGTCTCTGGGGCCAACGTCCTGACTTTC. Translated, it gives CASRPFGVSGANVLTF.